This entry is about one T cell receptor beta chain. The antigen is undetermined. The sample originates from a study of shared clonotypes between healthy human individuals. Study-wide findings and caveats: Relative to clonotypes present in all four donors, those not shared had lower generation probabilities.

Naive CD8 cells lacked CD45RO, underwent positive selection for CCR7 and left out terminally differentiated effector memory CD45RA+ cells. Several immunoSEQ plates held equal portions of the genomic DNA taken from each subset. Data came from immunoSEQ multiplex PCR; TCRdb stores just in-frame clones and leaves some out. This table holds roughly 600,000 clones, 95% to 98% found once. The source is a man aged 25 to 45 in good health. The sample was naive CD8+ T cells sorted from blood.

CDR3: CASRDRYNEQFF. The CDR3 DNA follows: TGTGCCAGCAGGGACCGGTACAATGAGCAGTTCTTC. This chain uses TRBV6-1 with TRBJ2-1; D unresolved. In germline, CDR1 is MNHNS, CDR2 SASEGT. V gave up 6 bases and J gave up 4 bases, with 7 bases separating them. The CDR3 loop spans 12 amino acids.